The clone carrying this T cell receptor beta chain was recorded at least ten times. This sample was taken from a study of low-dose radiotherapy and immunotherapy resistance in tumors. Turning to the study itself: Over 26 weeks, cohort 2 got 1 Gy every two weeks, reaching 13 Gy.

CDR3 length: 17 amino acids. Per the germline V gene, CDR1 is MNHEY and CDR2 is SVGEGT. The V and J ends lost 1 base and 4 bases, in that order; junction bases with no gene match: 10. Covering alpha and beta chains, TRAV- and TRBV-specific primers were used for the first-strand cDNA. A roughly 20-cycle PCR with a constant-region primer and V-primer adapter amplified TCRs. Isolated mRNA was amplified by in vitro transcription. TCRdb used MiXCR to reprocess the reads, holding one entry per CDR3 protein. The table lists about 80,000 distinct CDR3 sequences, around 17% of them singletons. Sample time point: after trial treatment. The treatment here: LDRT plus nivolumab, ipilimumab, low-dose cyclophosphamide and aspirin (RACIN trial). Every donor's regimen consisted of nivolumab, ipilimumab, aspirin, low-dose cyclophosphamide and low-dose radiotherapy.

The TCR comes from a male donor with prostate cancer. The chain carries TRBV6-2 or TRBV6-3 and TRBJ2-1; 7 positions agree with TRBD2. Here the sequenced sample was PBMCs, taken after low-dose radiotherapy plus immunotherapy. CDR3 nucleotides: TGTGCCAGCAGTTACTTATTAGGCCTAGCGGATTACAATGAGCAGTTCTTC. Amino acids: CASSYLLGLADYNEQFF.